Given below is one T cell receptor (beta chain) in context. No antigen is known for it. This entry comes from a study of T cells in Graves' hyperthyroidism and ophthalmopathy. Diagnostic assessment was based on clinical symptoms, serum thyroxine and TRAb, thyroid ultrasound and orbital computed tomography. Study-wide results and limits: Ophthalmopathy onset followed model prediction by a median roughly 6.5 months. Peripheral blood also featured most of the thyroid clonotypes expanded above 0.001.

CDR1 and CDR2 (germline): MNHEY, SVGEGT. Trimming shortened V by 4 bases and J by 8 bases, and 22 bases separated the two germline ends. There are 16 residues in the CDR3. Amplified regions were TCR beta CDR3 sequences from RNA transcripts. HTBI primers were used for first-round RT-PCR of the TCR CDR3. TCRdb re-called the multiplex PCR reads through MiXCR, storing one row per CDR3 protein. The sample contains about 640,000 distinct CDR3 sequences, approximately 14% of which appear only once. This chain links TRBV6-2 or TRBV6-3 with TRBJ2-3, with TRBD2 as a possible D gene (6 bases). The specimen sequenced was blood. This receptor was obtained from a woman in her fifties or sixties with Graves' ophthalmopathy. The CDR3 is CASSSRDSNTWGTQYF. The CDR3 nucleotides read TGTGCCAGCAGTTCCCGGGACTCGAATACCTGGGGTACGCAGTATTTT.